These 16 T cell receptor beta chains were all obtained from the same sample, sequenced in a study of cytomegalovirus exposure and HLA in healthy donors. It was with 60 Vbeta and 13 Jbeta primers that the PCR ran. The repertoire was sequenced with immunoSEQ multiplex PCR; TCRdb's copy has only in-frame clones and lacks some. The sample shows about 130,000 clones, roughly four fifths of them seen only once. What was sequenced was PBMCs. These receptors were taken from a female donor in good health and CMV-seropositive.

The chain is built from TRBV12-5 and TRBJ2-1; 10 nucleotides agree with TRBD2. Germline V gives CDR1 LGHNT, CDR2 FRNRAP. The junction had 13 bases not matched to a gene; V was cut back by 7 bases and J by 4 bases. The CDR3 runs 17 residues. The CDR3 loop is CASALTSGPPSYNEQFF. The CDR3 coding sequence is TGTGCTAGTGCCCTGACTAGCGGGCCTCCGTCGTACAATGAGCAGTTCTTC.

This rearrangement joins TRBV6-1 to TRBJ1-5; D might be TRBD1 (5 bases). CDR3 size: 17 residues. Germline V lookup: CDR1 MNHNS, CDR2 SASEGT. V was pared by 2 bases and J by 7 bases, with 21 bases between. The CDR3 DNA sequence: TGTGCCAGCAGTGAATTTTTGGGGGGGAGCGCGAGACAGCCCCAGCATTTT. The encoded protein is CASSEFLGGSARQPQHF.

The chain recombines TRBV5-1 with TRBJ1-2; TRBD1 might be the D (6 bases). CDR3 length: 13 amino acids. The V end lost 4 bases, the J end lost 8 bases, and 15 bases lay between the germline ends. Germline CDR1 and CDR2: SGHRS and YFSETQ. The CDR3 is CASSPLTGNGYTF. The CDR3 DNA is TGCGCCAGCAGCCCTTTAACAGGGAACGGCTACACCTTC.

The chain employs TRBV28 and TRBJ2-5; 8 bases align to TRBD1. Judging by the DNA end, TRBJ2-7 fits better; the J call may be wrong. The germline V gene encodes CDR1 MDHEN and CDR2 SYDVKM. The CDR3 sequence is 16 residues long. CDR3: CASSSPGTGVAYEQYF. The CDR3 DNA reads as TGTGCCAGCAGTTCACCCGGGACAGGCGTCGCCTACGAGCAGTACTTC.

V and J are TRBV7-3 and TRBJ2-7; TRBD1 agrees at 7 bases. J lost 9 bases, V lost 5 bases, and 7 bases had no gene match. This CDR3 is built from 12 residues. In germline, CDR1 is SGHTA, CDR2 FQGTGA. This CDR3 reads CASSPDRVAQYF. The CDR3 DNA follows: TGTGCCAGCAGCCCCGACAGGGTTGCGCAGTACTTC.

The V gene is TRBV18, the J gene TRBJ1-6; D is unresolved. V gave up 2 bases and J gave up 7 bases, with 6 bases separating them. This CDR3 region has 13 residues. Germline CDR1 reads KGHSH; CDR2 reads LQKENI. DNA of the CDR3: TGTGCCAGCTCACCATCGGGAAATTCACCCCTCCACTTT. Translation: CASSPSGNSPLHF.

V is TRBV6-6 and J is TRBJ2-7; TRBD2 agrees at 10 bases. Trimming cost V 1 base and J 6 bases; bases outside gene matches: 3. This CDR3 comprises 14 residues. The V gene's germline CDR1 is MNHNY and CDR2 SVGAGI (reference sequence). CDR3 loop: CASSYLAGGSEQYF. DNA of the CDR3: TGTGCCAGCAGTTACTTAGCGGGGGGCTCCGAGCAGTACTTC.

This clone appeared a single time. The chain has TRBV5-1 and TRBJ2-3, with 7 positions matching TRBD2. V gave up 2 bases and J gave up 2 bases; unmatched junction bases: 5. Germline V gene lookup returns CDR1 SGHRS and CDR2 YFSETQ. The CDR3 runs to 15 residues. DNA for the CDR3: TGCGCCAGCAGCTTTGGAGCGGGGTACACAGATACGCAGTATTTT. Protein product: CASSFGAGYTDTQYF.

This rearrangement joins TRBV9 to TRBJ1-2; D may be TRBD1 (6 bases). CDR3 length: 16 residues. Germline V gene lookup returns CDR1 SGDLS and CDR2 YYNGEE. The ends were cut back, 0 bases at V and 8 bases at J, with 20 bases in the middle. The CDR3 is CASSVAQKPSGGGYTF. As DNA, the CDR3 is TGTGCCAGCAGCGTAGCACAGAAACCCTCGGGGGGCGGCTACACCTTC. Combining the CDR3 with reference TRBV9 and TRBJ1-2 gives the whole variable domain DSGVTQTPKHLITATGQRVTLRCSPRSGDLSVYWYQQSLDQGLQFLIQYYNGEERAKGNILERFSAQQFPDLHSELNLSSLELGDSALYFCASSVAQKPSGGGYTFGSGTRLTVV.

The chain combines TRBV9 with TRBJ2-2, with 7 bases matching TRBD1. The CDR3 has 15 residues. Per the germline V gene, CDR1 is SGDLS and CDR2 is YYNGEE. With 3 bases clipped from V and 6 bases from J, the junction kept 8 bases outside the gene matches. CDR3 in amino acids: CASSAQGIPSGELFF. In DNA, the CDR3 is TGTGCCAGCAGCGCACAGGGGATCCCTTCCGGGGAGCTGTTTTTT.

The chain uses TRBV5-6 and TRBJ1-2, with a weak D call TRBD1 (6 bases). The germline V gene encodes CDR1 SGHDT and CDR2 YYEEEE. CDR3 size: 13 residues. V lost 6 bases to trimming and J lost 8 bases, with 17 bases between them. CDR3 nucleotide sequence: TGTGCCAGCACCATAGGATGGGGGCGCGGCTACACCTTC. As protein: CASTIGWGRGYTF. Combining the CDR3 with reference TRBV5-6 and TRBJ1-2 gives the whole variable domain DAGVTQSPTHLIKTRGQQVTLRCSPKSGHDTVSWYQQALGQGPQFIFQYYEEEERQRGNFPDRFSGHQFPNYSSELNVNALLLGDSALYLCASTIGWGRGYTFGSGTRLTVV.

The chain joins TRBV25-1 to TRBJ2-7, with 7 bases that match TRBD1. The CDR3 contains 14 residues. J was trimmed by 2 bases and V by 1 base; bases with no gene match: 2. Germline V CDR1 and CDR2: MGHDK, SYGVNS. The DNA of the CDR3 is TGTGCCAGCAGTGAATCTGGGACAGCCTACGAGCAGTACTTC. Its translation: CASSESGTAYEQYF.

The chain carries TRBV5-6 and TRBJ2-3; 10 bases are shared with TRBD2. CDR1 and CDR2 from the germline V gene are SGHDT and YYEEEE. V trimming: 5 bases; J trimming: 6 bases; junction bases outside the gene matches: 12. The CDR3 runs to 16 residues. The CDR3 spells CASSAGGTSVSDTQYF. The CDR3 DNA sequence: TGTGCCAGCAGTGCTGGGGGGACTAGCGTTTCGGATACGCAGTATTTT.

The genes are TRBV7-9 and TRBJ1-2; D may be TRBD1 (5 bases). Trimming took 8 bases from V and 3 from J, leaving 10 bases between them. CDR3 size: 12 residues. CDR1 is SEHNR and CDR2 is FQNEAQ in the germline V gene (reference sequence). The DNA of the CDR3 is TGTGCCAGCTCGGGGGACGACTATGGCTACACCTTC. Translation: CASSGDDYGYTF.

The chain employs TRBV4-1 and TRBJ2-7; 7 bases line up with TRBD1. J was trimmed by 0 bases and V by 5 bases; bases with no gene match: 4. The CDR3 has 14 amino acids. Germline assignment: CDR1 MGHRA and CDR2 YSYEKL. In nucleotides, the CDR3 is TGCGCCAGCAGCACCTGGACAGGCTCCTACGAGCAGTACTTC. Its protein is CASSTWTGSYEQYF.

The chain employs TRBV6-5 and TRBJ2-7, with a weak D call TRBD2 (6 bases). V lost 11 bases, J lost 0 bases, and 14 bases lay in between. The CDR3 spans 13 residues. Germline V CDR1 and CDR2: MNHEY, SVGAGI. The chain's CDR3 is CASRDGSSYEQYF. The CDR3 nucleotides read TGTGCCTCCAGGGACGGGAGCTCCTACGAGCAGTACTTC.